The clone carrying this T cell receptor (beta chain) was detected ten times or more. Antigen: not known. This beta chain is an unintended read in a library built for alpha chains; its size means little. TCRdb redid the calling of the 5' RACE reads with MiXCR, one entry per CDR3 protein. The sample has approximately 16,000 distinct CDR3 sequences, approximately 6.5% seen once. Time point reported: sample taken at primary tumor resection. The cohort: about 79 early-stage, untreated non-small cell lung cancer patients. No cell sorting; template was whole RNA from tumor, lung tissue or PBMC. The entry originates in a study of spatial heterogeneity in lung cancer. Study information: Bulk RNA-seq from matched material yielded a T cell module score that correlated strongly with TCR transcript counts in tumor regions.

This CDR3 has 16 amino acids. Germline assignment: CDR1 MNHEY and CDR2 SMNVEV (reference sequence). Trimming shortened V by 2 bases and J by 1 base, and 13 bases separated the two germline ends. Study-wide results and limits: Alpha and beta chain coverage of tumor T cells was estimated at about 6.6% and 12%, respectively. One measure, the expanded intratumoral alpha and beta TCR count, tracked tumor mutation counts.

The TCR comes from a female donor with early-stage non-small cell lung cancer. The chain is built from TRBV27 and TRBJ2-3; D unresolved. The sequencing here drew on lung tumor tissue, taken at surgery. The CDR3, as DNA: TGTGCCAGCAGTTTACTTACCCCCGGGCGCACAGATACGCAGTATTTT. Translated, it gives CASSLLTPGRTDTQYF.